Sequencing of this T cell receptor beta chain was carried out in a study of regulatory dendritic cells for organ transplantation. Broader study findings: The most alloreactive TCR clonotypes were found in resting memory CD8+ cells. Memory CD8+ clonal expansion seemed more limited with regulatory than mature dendritic cells. Memory T cells were less diverse than naive, with memory CD8+ most oligoclonal.

The germline V gene encodes CDR1 SGDLS and CDR2 YYNGEE. V dropped 3 bases and J dropped 0 bases, with 16 bases sitting between them. This CDR3 has 17 amino acids. The repertoire was sequenced with immunoSEQ multiplex PCR; TCRdb's copy has only in-frame clones and lacks some. The repertoire has some 10,000 clones, about 75% of them found once; the top ten carry 18%. Notes on this clone: Its antigen is unknown.

The sample taken for sequencing was memory CD8+ T cells from blood. Subset defined: CD45RO+ memory T cells. The receptor was isolated from a human donor in good health. The genes are TRBV9 and TRBJ1-5; the D gene is possibly TRBD1 (5 bases). The CDR3, as DNA: TGTGCCAGCAGCGATTCGACAGATAGATATAGCAATCAGCCCCAGCATTTT. This translates into CASSDSTDRYSNQPQHF.